This T cell receptor beta chain was sequenced during a study of control samples from healthy donors and cancer patients. V was clipped by 4 bases and J by 2 bases, with 20 bases between them. Germline V gene sequence: CDR1 SSHAT, CDR2 FNYEAQ (reference sequence). The CDR3 totals 17 residues. Profiled with immunoSEQ multiplex PCR; TCRdb holds only in-frame clones, not every one. The repertoire holds about 34,000 clones, with approximately 86% as singletons. The rearrangement uses TRBV7-7 and TRBJ2-5, with a possible D match to TRBD2 (6 bases). The TCR comes from a woman aged 40 to 50 with lung cancer. Sequencing was carried out using PBMCs. The CDR3 region is CASSSSRGVGTQETQYF. CDR3 nucleotides: TGTGCCAGCAGCTCCTCCCGGGGCGTAGGGACTCAAGAGACCCAGTACTTC.